Presented here are 8 T cell receptor beta chains from one specimen sequenced in a study of T-cell memory formation after mild COVID-19. MiXCR, applied by TCRdb to the 5' RACE reads, yields one record per CDR3 protein. Of tens of thousands of distinct CDR3 sequences listed, about 13% are singletons. The sequenced material came from PBMCs or a T cell subset sorted from them (not recorded which). All receptors derive from an adult woman who had mild COVID-19 (a few samples of this study predate the infection). Cell type and time point are not known.

The chain has TRBV7-9 and TRBJ1-2; 9 bases fit TRBD1. The CDR3 has 15 amino acids. J gave up 8 bases and V 5 bases, and 12 bases lay outside the gene matches. Germline V gene data show CDR1 as SEHNR and CDR2 as FQNEAQ (reference sequence). The CDR3 is CASSLEGQGLEGYTF. CDR3 sequence (DNA): TGTGCCAGCAGCCTCGAAGGACAGGGGTTAGAGGGCTACACCTTC.

This chain uses TRBV4-3 with TRBJ2-7; possibly TRBD1 for D (6 bases). V was clipped by 1 base and J by 7 bases, with 20 bases between them. This CDR3 spans 16 amino acids. Per the germline V gene, CDR1 is LGHNA and CDR2 is YSLEER. For the CDR3, the DNA is TGCGCCAGCAGCCAAGGGACCGGGACACCGACCAGGGAGCAGTACTTC. It translates to CASSQGTGTPTREQYF.

The sample holds a few counts of this clonotype. The V gene is TRBV2, the J gene TRBJ2-7, with D uncertain. The CDR3 loop spans 13 amino acids. The germline CDR1 and CDR2 sequences are SNHLY and FYNNEI. V was pared by 3 bases and J by 3 bases, with 9 bases between. The CDR3 sequence is CASSDVTYYEQYF. In DNA form, the CDR3 reads TGTGCCAGCAGTGACGTCACTTACTACGAGCAGTACTTC. Combining the CDR3 with reference TRBV2 and TRBJ2-7 gives the whole variable domain EPEVTQTPSHQVTQMGQEVILRCVPISNHLYFYWYRQILGQKVEFLVSFYNNEISEKSEIFDDQFSVERPDGSNFTLKIRSTKLEDSAMYFCASSDVTYYEQYFGPGTRLTVT.

The V gene is TRBV7-6, the J gene TRBJ1-5; TRBD1 might be the D (6 bases). The germline V gene encodes CDR1 SGHVS and CDR2 FNYEAQ. Trimming left V 1 base short and J 4 bases short, with 11 bases between. The CDR3 contains 15 residues. The CDR3 protein is CASSLEADSNQPQHF. CDR3 bases: TGTGCCAGCAGCTTAGAAGCGGACAGTAATCAGCCCCAGCATTTT.

In this sample, this clonotype turned up a few times. The rearrangement uses TRBV13 and TRBJ2-2; possible D gene TRBD1, 5 bases. Germline CDR1 PRHDT, CDR2 FYEKMQ (reference sequence). The CDR3 covers 14 residues. V gave up 7 bases and J gave up 0 bases, with 9 bases separating them. CDR3 DNA sequence: TGTGCCAGCACCGAGACAGCGAACACCGGGGAGCTGTTTTTT. Amino acid sequence: CASTETANTGELFF.

This sequence joins TRBV11-2 and TRBJ2-2; D gene unclear. CDR1 is SGHAT and CDR2 is FQNNGV in the germline V gene. Trimming stripped 5 bases from V and 6 bases from J, with 7 bases between. This CDR3 is 12 amino acids long. The CDR3 reads CASSTLSGELFF. The CDR3 nucleotides read TGTGCCAGCAGCACCCTGTCCGGGGAGCTGTTTTTT.

The sample holds a few counts of this clonotype. This sequence joins TRBV20-1 and TRBJ1-1, with D maybe TRBD1 (6 bases). V shed 3 bases and J shed 5 bases, with 19 bases lying between them. This CDR3 comprises 15 residues. Germline V gene sequence: CDR1 DFQATT, CDR2 SNEGSKA (reference sequence). CDR3 bases: TGCAGTGCTAGTTCCCCGACAGGTGGGGGGACTGAAGCTTTCTTT. Translating gives CSASSPTGGGTEAFF.

In this sample, this clonotype turned up many times. This chain joins TRBV12-3 or TRBV12-4 and TRBJ2-5; 8 bases match TRBD1. J lost 6 bases, V lost 4 bases, and 1 base had no gene match. The CDR3 totals 12 residues. The CDR3 sequence is CASSWTGQTQYF. The CDR3 nucleotides are TGTGCCAGCAGTTGGACAGGGCAGACCCAGTACTTC.